Sequencing of this T cell receptor beta chain was carried out in a study of CD8+ T cells in alopecia areata. Study background: The protocol delivered tofacitinib for 6 to 18 months, then withdrew it for 6 months. Treated patients received severity scores based on the percentage of scalp area affected.

As for treatment: oral pan-JAK inhibitor, 5-10 mg twice daily. Peripheral blood samples and lesional scalp punch biopsies were obtained from alopecia areata patients. This clone was seen a handful of times. TCR sequencing used cDNA made by reverse transcription of extracted RNA. Method: immunoSEQ multiplex PCR; TCRdb's copy keeps in-frame clones and lacks some. The sample has about 100,000 clones, roughly 60% seen once. Specimen: CD8+ T cells sorted from blood, collected between weeks 55 and 70, from a patient treated with tofacitinib. This receptor was obtained from a human donor with alopecia areata.

CDR3 nucleotide sequence: TGCAGCGTGGGACAGGAAGCTTTCTTT. It encodes CSVGQEAFF. This chain connects TRBV29-1 to TRBJ1-1, with 7 bases fitting TRBD1. This CDR3 has 9 residues. Germline values: CDR1 SQVTM, CDR2 ANQGSEA. The V and J ends lost 6 bases and 8 bases, in that order; junction bases with no gene match: 0. The whole variable domain, filled in from reference TRBV29-1 and TRBJ1-1, reads SAVISQKPSRDICQRGTSLTIQCQVDSQVTMMFWYRQQPGQSLTLIATANQGSEATYESGFVIDKFPISRPNLTFSTLTVSNMSPEDSSIYLCSVGQEAFFGQGTRLTVV.